The rows below give T cell receptor beta chains drawn from one sample of a study of lymphopenia after photon versus proton radiotherapy. The data were produced by immunoSEQ multiplex PCR, yet TCRdb's version contains in-frame clones alone and is incomplete. Of roughly 41,000 clones listed, about 83% were seen once; the top ten hold approximately 3%. The starting material was peripheral blood, obtained from a patient treated with photon-based radiotherapy. These receptor sequences come from a middle-aged man with gastric cancer. Both conserved end residues are part of each CDR3. D genes are given only for firm matches.

d_call v_call cdr3_aa
- TRBV10-3 CAISEVLGPNDEQFF
- TRBV7-6 CASSLGDSEQFF
- TRBV7-9 CASSHGLVTDTQYF
- TRBV9 CASSVAPRGYNTEAFF
- TRBV7-2 CASSFTRGKETQYF
- TRBV7-2 CASSLVVSYEQYF
- TRBV7-2 CASSFRPTGYYGYTF
- TRBV7-8 CASSTRTNTYEQYF
TRBD2 TRBV9 CASSVDAAGNQETQYF
- TRBV9 CASSFSEGSSGNTIYF
- TRBV7-9 CASSLGAESGNTIYF
- TRBV9 CASSVGTDNYGYTF
- TRBV28 CASRSPGQGYEQYF
TRBD1 TRBV18 CASSPRQGATDTQYF
- TRBV5-1 CASSLAPTGKETEAFF
- TRBV7-2 CASSLVLPTGELFF